One sample yielded the 14 T cell receptor beta chains listed below, sequenced in a study of control samples from healthy donors and cancer patients. Using immunoSEQ multiplex PCR, the repertoire was profiled, and TCRdb retains in-frame clones only, with some absent. The sample yields some 120,000 clones, approximately 90% seen once. The source material was blood. The source of these receptors is a woman in her 70s in good health.

J is TRBJ1-1 and V is TRBV10-1; D not resolved. The CDR3 totals 15 residues. V lost 3 bases and J 0 bases, leaving 11 bases between the germline ends. The germline V gene has CDR1 WNHNN and CDR2 SYGVQD (reference sequence). Written as DNA, the CDR3 is TGCGCCAGCAGTGATGGGCAGGCGATGAACACTGAAGCTTTCTTT. This sequence encodes CASSDGQAMNTEAFF.

The chain recombines TRBV6-5 with TRBJ1-4; D not certain. Germline CDR1 reads MNHEY; CDR2 reads SVGAGI. V gave up 7 bases and J gave up 4 bases, with 10 bases separating them. The CDR3 covers 13 residues. CDR3 protein: CASTGALNEKLFF. The CDR3 DNA reads as TGTGCCAGCACCGGAGCCCTTAATGAAAAACTGTTTTTT.

This chain joins TRBV2 and TRBJ1-2; D is perhaps TRBD1 (6 bases). Germline CDR1 reads SNHLY; CDR2 reads FYNNEI. V shed 3 bases and J shed 7 bases, with 18 bases lying between them. The CDR3 length is 15 residues. In DNA form, the CDR3 reads TGTGCCAGCAGTGAGGGGGCGAGGGGGAATGGTGGCTACACCTTC. Translated: CASSEGARGNGGYTF. Drawing the rest from reference TRBV2 and TRBJ1-2, the complete variable domain is EPEVTQTPSHQVTQMGQEVILRCVPISNHLYFYWYRQILGQKVEFLVSFYNNEISEKSEIFDDQFSVERPDGSNFTLKIRSTKLEDSAMYFCASSEGARGNGGYTFGSGTRLTVV.

The genes are TRBV7-8 and TRBJ1-5, with D unresolved. This CDR3 spans 13 amino acids. Germline CDR1 is SGHVS and CDR2 is FQNEAQ. The V gene lost 2 bases and the J gene lost 6 bases, with 8 bases spanning the gap. CDR3 sequence reads: CASSLTSGQPQHF. CDR3 coding DNA: TGTGCCAGCAGCTTAACTTCAGGTCAGCCCCAGCATTTT. The full variable domain, with the rest looked up from reference TRBV7-8 and TRBJ1-5, is GAGVSQSPRYKVAKRGQDVALRCDPISGHVSLFWYQQALGQGPEFLTYFQNEAQLDKSGLPSDRFFAERPEGSVSTLKIQRTQQEDSAVYLCASSLTSGQPQHFGDGTRLSIL.

This chain uses TRBV7-2 with TRBJ1-2, with a weak D call TRBD1 (5 bases). The V gene lost 1 base and the J gene lost 5 bases, with 11 bases spanning the gap. CDR1 is SGHTA and CDR2 is FQGNSA in the germline V gene. This CDR3 has 14 amino acids. The CDR3 bases are TGTGCCAGCAGCTTAGAAGGGGCGGAGTATGGCTACACCTTC. Translation gives CASSLEGAEYGYTF. Using reference TRBV7-2 and TRBJ1-2 for the parts outside the CDR3, the full variable domain is GAGVSQSPSNKVTEKGKDVELRCDPISGHTALYWYRQSLGQGLEFLIYFQGNSAPDKSGLPSDRFSAERTGGSVSTLTIQRTQQEDSAVYLCASSLEGAEYGYTFGSGTRLTVV.

This sequence joins TRBV28 and TRBJ1-2; the D is unclear. CDR1 is MDHEN, CDR2 SYDVKM, per germline. This CDR3 is built from 14 residues. V lost 5 bases and J lost 1, with 11 bases in between. The CDR3 spells CASSSTALNYGYTF. CDR3 coding DNA: TGTGCCAGCAGTAGTACTGCCCTTAACTATGGCTACACCTTC.

For this clone: The sample carries other DNA sequences with the same CDR3. The chain recombines TRBV2 with TRBJ2-5; D not resolved. V lost 2 bases to trimming and J lost 4 bases, with 2 bases between them. Germline assignment: CDR1 SNHLY and CDR2 FYNNEI. CDR3 length: 11 amino acids. This CDR3 reads CASSESETQYF. CDR3 bases: TGTGCCAGCAGTGAATCAGAGACCCAGTACTTC.

The genes are TRBV7-2 and TRBJ2-3; 8 bases align to TRBD2. The CDR3 runs 15 residues. The germline V gene encodes CDR1 SGHTA and CDR2 FQGNSA. The V segment lost 5 bases and the J segment 0 bases; nucleotides outside the gene matches: 4. Written as DNA, the CDR3 is TGTGCCAGCAGCCCGGGGGGGCGGAGCACAGATACGCAGTATTTT. It encodes CASSPGGRSTDTQYF.

This chain uses TRBV6-4 with TRBJ1-5; D not resolved. There are 13 residues in the CDR3. Germline values: CDR1 MRHNA, CDR2 SNTAGT. V lost 5 bases and J 4 bases, leaving 9 bases between the germline ends. CDR3 coding DNA: TGTGCCAGCAGTCGAAGGGAGAATCAGCCCCAGCATTTT. Residues: CASSRRENQPQHF.

This sequence joins TRBV19 and TRBJ2-5; no firm D call. Germline CDR1 LNHDA, CDR2 SQIVND (reference sequence). V dropped 3 bases and J dropped 1 base, with 3 bases sitting between them. The CDR3 loop spans 12 amino acids. In DNA, the CDR3 is TGTGCCAGTAGTATGTCCCAAGAGACCCAGTACTTC. Its protein product is CASSMSQETQYF.

The chain has TRBV5-1 and TRBJ1-4; 10 bases fit TRBD1. CDR3 size: 16 residues. Trimming removed 3 bases from V and 3 bases from J; junction bases left unmatched: 5. Germline V CDR1 and CDR2: SGHRS, YFSETQ. The chain's CDR3 is CASSSGGQGANEKLFF. DNA for the CDR3: TGCGCCAGCAGCTCCGGAGGACAGGGGGCTAATGAAAAACTGTTTTTT.

In this sample, this clone turned up once. V usage is TRBV20-1 and J usage is TRBJ1-1, with D unresolved. CDR1 DFQATT and CDR2 SNEGSKA come from the germline V gene (reference sequence). V gave up 2 bases and J gave up 3 bases, with 4 bases separating them. CDR3 length: 11 residues. The CDR3 nucleotides are TGCAGTGCTAGAATTTACACTGAAGCTTTCTTT. Encoded protein: CSARIYTEAFF.

The genes are TRBV5-4 and TRBJ2-7; D gene unclear. Germline V gene lookup returns CDR1 SGHNT and CDR2 YYREEE (reference sequence). The CDR3 sequence is 15 residues long. The V end was cut by 1 base, the J end by 5 bases, with 16 bases between. The CDR3 DNA sequence: TGTGCCAGCAGCTTGCGTTTATCGGTTAGTAACGAGCAGTACTTC. Amino acids: CASSLRLSVSNEQYF.

The CDR3 region has the DNA TGTGCCAGCAGCTCCAGGGGTGGGGCAGATACGCAGTATTTT. As protein: CASSSRGGADTQYF. J is TRBJ2-3 and V is TRBV7-8; D is perhaps TRBD1 (6 bases). Germline CDR1 reads SGHVS; CDR2 reads FQNEAQ. CDR3 length: 14 amino acids. Trimming pared 4 bases from V and 4 bases from J, leaving 12 bases between.